These 18 T cell receptor beta chains share one sample of origin, sequenced in a study of graft-versus-host responses after intestinal transplantation. Libraries were prepared by immunoSEQ multiplex PCR; TCRdb keeps only in-frame clonotypes and omits some of them. The data contain approximately 9,800 clones, roughly 31% of them singletons. Sequenced material: alloreactive CD4+ T cells from a mixed lymphocyte reaction culture, taken before transplantation. Subset in this sample: CFSE-low proliferating T cells sorted from approximately 6-day pre-transplant mixed lymphocyte reaction (GvH or HvG direction). The source is a human patient who was an organ donor for intestinal transplantation.

This clone has a handful of counts. The chain combines TRBV6-6 with TRBJ1-6; D not certain. V lost 0 bases and J 9 bases, leaving 9 bases between the germline ends. This CDR3 comprises 14 residues. The V gene's germline CDR1 is MNHNY and CDR2 SVGAGI (reference sequence). CDR3 protein: CASSYSIWGSPLHF. CDR3 coding DNA: TGTGCCAGCAGTTACTCGATTTGGGGTTCACCCCTCCACTTT.

CDR3 sequence reads: CASSVLGLAGGTEQFF. CDR3 in DNA: TGTGCCAGCAGCGTGTTGGGACTAGCGGGGGGGACTGAGCAGTTCTTC. The chain carries TRBV9 and TRBJ2-1; 16 bases match TRBD2. V shed 2 bases, J shed 9 bases, and the junction held 5 bases outside the gene matches. CDR1 SGDLS and CDR2 YYNGEE come from the germline V gene. This CDR3 has 16 amino acids.

The chain employs TRBV7-9 and TRBJ1-1, with D hard to call. The CDR3 is 13 amino acids. Germline assignment: CDR1 SEHNR and CDR2 FQNEAQ (reference sequence). Trimming stripped 7 bases from V and 7 bases from J, with 16 bases between. The CDR3 DNA is TGTGCCAGCACTCGGATCTACGGCCTTGAAGCTTTCTTT. It yields the protein CASTRIYGLEAFF.

The rearrangement links TRBV27 to TRBJ2-7; D assignment may be TRBD1 or TRBD2 (5 bases each). The CDR3 is 14 amino acids. The germline V and J ends were trimmed by 8 bases and 1 base, with 15 bases remaining between them. Germline CDR1 MNHEY, CDR2 SMNVEV (reference sequence). The CDR3 sequence is CASVGVAASYEQYF. As DNA, the CDR3 is TGTGCCAGCGTGGGGGTTGCAGCTTCCTACGAGCAGTACTTC.

The table lists this clone with a few counts. The rearrangement links TRBV30 to TRBJ1-6; 11 positions match TRBD1. The V segment lost 0 bases and the J segment 0 bases; nucleotides outside the gene matches: 1. Germline lookup yields CDR1 GTSNPN and CDR2 SVGIG (reference sequence). This CDR3 has 17 residues. This CDR3 reads CAWSVGTGGSYNSPLHF. CDR3 nucleotide sequence: TGTGCCTGGAGTGTAGGGACAGGGGGCTCCTATAATTCACCCCTCCACTTT. Variable domain in full (rest from reference TRBV30 and TRBJ1-6): SQTIHQWPATLVQPVGSPLSLECTVEGTSNPNLYWYRQAAGRGLQLLFYSVGIGQISSEVPQNLSASRPQDRQFILSSKKLLLSDSGFYLCAWSVGTGGSYNSPLHFGNGTRLTVT.

This clone was seen a few times. The chain employs TRBV29-1 and TRBJ2-7; 9 nucleotides match TRBD1. Germline V CDR1 and CDR2: SQVTM, ANQGSEA. Trimming removed 4 bases from V and 2 bases from J; junction bases left unmatched: 3. The CDR3 is made up of 13 amino acids. In DNA, the CDR3 is TGCAGCGTTGCCCGGGACAGGGCCTACGAGCAGTACTTC. Translated: CSVARDRAYEQYF.

With respect to this clone: The identical CDR3 is also encoded by other nucleotide sequences in the sample. This chain's CDR3 is CASSVGQGGNYGYTF. In DNA, the CDR3 is TGTGCCAGCAGCGTCGGACAGGGGGGGAACTATGGCTACACCTTC. The chain employs TRBV9 and TRBJ1-2, with 10 bases lining up with TRBD1. Per germline, CDR1 SGDLS and CDR2 YYNGEE. The CDR3 is 15 residues long. Trimming at V came to 2 bases and at J to 2 bases, leaving 3 bases not matched to a gene.

In its sample, this clone was seen a few times. The rearrangement links TRBV5-1 to TRBJ2-5, with D unresolved. The CDR3 totals 15 residues. Germline CDR1 SGHRS, CDR2 YFSETQ. Trimming removed 9 bases from V and 2 bases from J, with 20 bases in between. Here the CDR3 reads CATALQARGQETQYF. The CDR3 DNA reads TGCGCCACCGCCCTCCAAGCACGCGGTCAAGAGACCCAGTACTTC.

The chain is built from TRBV7-9 and TRBJ2-1, with D maybe TRBD2 (7 bases). Trimming cost V 3 bases and J 6 bases, with 15 bases left between them. Germline values: CDR1 SEHNR, CDR2 FQNEAQ (reference sequence). The CDR3 runs to 15 residues. This CDR3 is CASSFSRGLPNEQFF. In DNA, the CDR3 is TGTGCCAGCAGCTTCTCGCGGGGGCTCCCCAATGAGCAGTTCTTC.

The J gene is TRBJ1-5, the V gene TRBV19, with D unclear. This CDR3 has 15 residues. Deletions cut 3 bases from V and 0 bases from J, with 9 bases between. Germline-derived CDR1 and CDR2 are LNHDA and SQIVND (reference sequence). CDR3 region: CASSIQSHSNQPQHF. CDR3 in DNA: TGTGCCAGTAGTATCCAGAGCCATAGCAATCAGCCCCAGCATTTT.

This clone was detected a few times. J is TRBJ2-3 and V is TRBV27; tentatively, D is TRBD1 (5 bases). V shed 10 bases and J shed 0 bases, with 11 bases lying between them. CDR1 and CDR2 (germline): MNHEY, SMNVEV (reference sequence). The CDR3 extends over 13 amino acids. The CDR3 loop reads CATKDTSTDTQYF. CDR3 nucleotides: TGTGCCACCAAGGACACTAGCACAGATACGCAGTATTTT.

The CDR3 loop reads CASSEYNEKLFF. The CDR3 coding sequence is TGCGCCAGCAGTGAGTATAATGAAAAACTGTTTTTT. V and J are TRBV10-1 and TRBJ1-4; no definite D call. Trimming took off 1 base at V and 4 bases at J, with 1 base between the two ends. Germline V gene sequence: CDR1 WNHNN, CDR2 SYGVQD (reference sequence). The CDR3 is 12 residues long.

By its share, this clone is medium-sized. This chain joins TRBV28 and TRBJ2-1; tentative D call: TRBD1 (6 bases). The CDR3 spans 13 residues. Trimming cost V 6 bases and J 4 bases, with 10 bases left between them. Germline V CDR1 and CDR2: MDHEN, SYDVKM. The CDR3 here is CASRKDSYNEQFF. CDR3 coding DNA: TGTGCCAGCAGAAAGGACAGTTACAATGAGCAGTTCTTC.

The V gene is TRBV28, the J gene TRBJ2-7; no clear D. V was trimmed by 8 bases and J by 0 bases, leaving 11 bases between them. The germline V gene has CDR1 MDHEN and CDR2 SYDVKM. This CDR3 comprises 13 residues. The CDR3 is CASSELLSYEQYF. CDR3 nucleotides: TGTGCCAGCTCCGAATTGCTCTCCTACGAGCAGTACTTC.

This clone was seen more than once but under ten times. The rearrangement joins TRBV28 to TRBJ1-2; D not certain. The CDR3 is 14 amino acids. V was shortened by 6 bases and J by 9 bases, with 20 bases between the two germline ends. Germline V gene sequence: CDR1 MDHEN, CDR2 SYDVKM. The CDR3 protein is CASRGSGKAESYTF. The CDR3, as DNA: TGTGCCAGCAGGGGTTCGGGCAAGGCGGAAAGCTACACCTTC.

This clone appeared a few times. The rearrangement uses TRBV28 and TRBJ2-1; TRBD2 agrees at 10 bases. CDR3 size: 16 residues. Trimming took 1 base from V and 4 from J; bases not matched to a gene: 4. The germline gives CDR1 MDHEN, CDR2 SYDVKM. The CDR3, as DNA: TGTGCCAGCAGTTTATCTAGCGGGGGACTGTACAATGAGCAGTTCTTC. Amino acids: CASSLSSGGLYNEQFF.

J is TRBJ1-5 and V is TRBV7-8, with D uncertain. This CDR3 has 15 amino acids. The germline V gene has CDR1 SGHVS and CDR2 FQNEAQ. Trimming left V 3 bases short and J 5 bases short, with 14 bases between. The CDR3 region has the DNA TGTGCCAGCAGCTTCGTTCGGGATATTTATCAGCCCCAGCATTTT. The encoded protein is CASSFVRDIYQPQHF.

This clone was observed a few times. The rearrangement links TRBV11-3 to TRBJ1-2; D unclear. Germline CDR1 SGHNT, CDR2 YENEEA. This CDR3 region has 16 residues. Trimming stripped 1 base from V and 4 bases from J, with 16 bases between. DNA for the CDR3: TGTGCCAGCAGCTTAGCCATGGCCGGCGGATCCTATGGCTACACCTTC. It is translated as CASSLAMAGGSYGYTF.